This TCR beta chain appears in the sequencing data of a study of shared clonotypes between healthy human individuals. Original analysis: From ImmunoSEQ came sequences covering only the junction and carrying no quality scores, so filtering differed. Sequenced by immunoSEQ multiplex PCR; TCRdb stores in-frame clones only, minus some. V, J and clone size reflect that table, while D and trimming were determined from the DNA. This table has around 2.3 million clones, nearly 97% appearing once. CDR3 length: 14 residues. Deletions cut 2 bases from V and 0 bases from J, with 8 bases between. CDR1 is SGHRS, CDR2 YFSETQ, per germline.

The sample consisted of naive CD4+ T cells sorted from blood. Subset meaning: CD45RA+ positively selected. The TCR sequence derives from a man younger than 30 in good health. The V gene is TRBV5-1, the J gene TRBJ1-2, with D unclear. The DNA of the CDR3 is TGCGCCAGCAGCTTCCGGCGTGCTAACTATGGCTACACCTTC. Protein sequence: CASSFRRANYGYTF.